The 5 T cell receptor beta chains given below trace back to one sample, sequenced in a study of cytomegalovirus exposure and HLA in healthy donors. Researchers ran the PCR with 60 Vbeta and 13 Jbeta primers. Some clones are missing from TCRdb's copy, which holds only in-frame ones; the method was immunoSEQ multiplex PCR. The repertoire table contains 100,000 to 150,000 clones. The material sequenced was PBMCs. The origin of the receptors is a middle-aged woman in good health and CMV-seropositive.

This chain links TRBV7-9 with TRBJ2-5, with TRBD1 matching over 12 bases. This CDR3 has 17 residues. Trimming cost V 8 bases and J 5 bases; bases outside gene matches: 15. Germline CDR1 reads SEHNR; CDR2 reads FQNEAQ (reference sequence). This CDR3 reads CASSPGQGARYGETQYF. CDR3 coding DNA: TGTGCCAGCTCTCCGGGACAGGGGGCGCGGTACGGGGAGACCCAGTACTTC.

The chain uses TRBV4-2 and TRBJ1-4; no clear D. Germline V gene sequence: CDR1 LGHNA, CDR2 YNFKEQ. With 1 base removed from V and 1 base from J, the gap between germline ends came to 7 bases. The length of the CDR3 is 15 residues. The CDR3, as DNA: TGTGCCAGCAGCCAAGGGGAGGGAACTAATGAAAAACTGTTTTTT. Encoded protein: CASSQGEGTNEKLFF.

The chain carries TRBV2 and TRBJ2-1; D possibly corresponds to TRBD2 (5 bases). CDR3 length: 14 residues. The ends were cut back, 2 bases at V and 1 base at J, with 6 bases in the middle. Germline V gene lookup returns CDR1 SNHLY and CDR2 FYNNEI. The CDR3 DNA follows: TGTGCCAGCAGTGAACGGGGTTCCTACAATGAGCAGTTCTTC. The encoded protein is CASSERGSYNEQFF. Together with reference TRBV2 and TRBJ2-1, the CDR3 gives the full variable domain: EPEVTQTPSHQVTQMGQEVILRCVPISNHLYFYWYRQILGQKVEFLVSFYNNEISEKSEIFDDQFSVERPDGSNFTLKIRSTKLEDSAMYFCASSERGSYNEQFFGPGTRLTVL.

The chain links TRBV29-1 to TRBJ2-3, with TRBD2 matching over 8 bases. The length of the CDR3 is 19 residues. Germline CDR1 SQVTM, CDR2 ANQGSEA. Trimming cost V 6 bases and J 2 bases; bases outside gene matches: 22. The CDR3 loop is CSVRWDSGLAFGTTDTQYF. The CDR3 DNA reads as TGCAGCGTCCGATGGGACTCCGGACTAGCCTTCGGAACCACAGATACGCAGTATTTT.

This chain connects TRBV29-1 to TRBJ2-2; D is unclear. CDR3 length: 14 residues. V was trimmed by 5 bases and J by 4 bases, leaving 14 bases between them. Germline V lookup: CDR1 SQVTM, CDR2 ANQGSEA. CDR3 in DNA: TGCAGCGTTAGAGGCAGCGTTGTCACCGGGGAGCTGTTTTTT. It specifies CSVRGSVVTGELFF.